This T cell receptor (beta chain) originates from a study of shared clonotypes between healthy human individuals. Study background: Every donor yielded three CD4 naive, three CD4 memory, two CD8 naive and one CD8 memory plate.

Naive CD4+ cells were CD45RA-selected; the remaining cells were memory. Researchers divided each subset's genomic DNA evenly across several immunoSEQ plates. Here immunoSEQ multiplex PCR was the method, and the copy in TCRdb shows in-frame clones only, minus some. Of more than 2,000,000 clones in the sample, just over 90% were seen once. Input material: naive CD4+ T cells from PBMCs. Indicated subset: CD45RA+ positively selected. The receptor comes from a man aged 18 to 29 in good health. Some clones in this sample may be carry-over from other donors' samples.

DNA of the CDR3: TGTGCCAGCTCAAGGACAGTACGGGCAACTAATGAAAAACTGTTTTTT. Translation: CASSRTVRATNEKLFF. The chain links TRBV18 to TRBJ1-4, with D perhaps matching TRBD1 (6 bases). V lost 5 bases and J 0 bases, leaving 13 bases between the germline ends. The CDR3 consists of 16 residues. Germline lookup yields CDR1 KGHSH and CDR2 LQKENI.